These T cell receptor beta chains were read from a single sample in a study of regulatory T cells in long-lasting Graves disease. TCRdb itself ran the multiplex PCR reads through MiXCR, one entry per CDR3 protein. There are a few hundred thousand distinct CDR3 sequences in the sample; roughly a fifth occur only once, and around 14% lies in the top ten. The sample consisted of peripheral blood mononuclear cells (PBMCs), taken at new diagnosis, from a patient treated with antithyroid drugs. The source is a female donor with Graves disease. Both conserved end residues are part of each CDR3. The order of the fields is J gene, V gene, D gene, clone size, CDR3 protein, CDR3 DNA. D genes are given only for firm matches. The listing skips clone size in some rows; elsewhere it reads once, few, many or a size class.

J gene: TRBJ2-1; V gene: TRBV7-2; D gene: NA; clone size: many; CDR3 protein: CASSFSGDSYNEQFF; CDR3 DNA: TGTGCCAGCAGCTTTTCGGGCGACTCCTACAATGAGCAGTTCTTC
J gene: TRBJ2-7; V gene: TRBV18; D gene: TRBD2; clone size: many; CDR3 protein: CASSSGLAVYEQYF; CDR3 DNA: TGTGCCAGCTCGTCAGGACTAGCGGTATACGAGCAGTACTTC
J gene: TRBJ2-7; V gene: TRBV11-2; D gene: TRBD2; clone size: many; CDR3 protein: CASSLVGSGGFASYEQYF; CDR3 DNA: TGTGCCAGCAGCTTAGTTGGTAGCGGGGGGTTTGCGTCCTACGAGCAGTACTTC
J gene: TRBJ2-7; V gene: TRBV13; D gene: NA; clone size: many; CDR3 protein: CASSPPFSYEQYF; CDR3 DNA: TGTGCCAGCAGCCCTCCTTTCTCCTACGAGCAGTACTTC
J gene: TRBJ2-1; V gene: TRBV5-1; D gene: TRBD2; clone size: many; CDR3 protein: CASSPTSGYNEQFF; CDR3 DNA: TGCGCCAGCAGCCCGACTAGCGGGTACAATGAGCAGTTCTTC
J gene: TRBJ2-7; V gene: TRBV29-1; D gene: NA; clone size: NA; CDR3 protein: CSAARGTLEQYF; CDR3 DNA: TGCAGCGCTGCCCGGGGCACGTTGGAGCAGTACTTC
J gene: TRBJ2-5; V gene: TRBV5-4; D gene: NA; clone size: NA; CDR3 protein: CASSSRGEETQYF; CDR3 DNA: TGTGCCAGCAGCTCAAGGGGGGAAGAGACCCAGTACTTC
J gene: TRBJ2-1; V gene: TRBV7-2; D gene: TRBD2; clone size: once; CDR3 protein: CASSPPGGGAGEQFF; CDR3 DNA: TGTGCCAGCAGCCCACCTGGCGGGGGGGCCGGGGAGCAGTTCTTC
J gene: TRBJ2-3; V gene: TRBV7-8; D gene: NA; clone size: NA; CDR3 protein: CASSFASSQGADTQYF; CDR3 DNA: TGTGCCAGCAGCTTTGCTAGCTCCCAAGGGGCAGATACGCAGTATTTT
J gene: TRBJ2-5; V gene: TRBV7-2; D gene: TRBD1; clone size: NA; CDR3 protein: CASSYRGRDETQYF; CDR3 DNA: TGTGCCAGCAGTTACAGGGGGCGCGATGAGACCCAGTACTTC
J gene: TRBJ1-5; V gene: TRBV7-3; D gene: NA; clone size: many; CDR3 protein: CASSLGPDQPQHF; CDR3 DNA: TGTGCCAGCAGCTTAGGGCCAGATCAGCCCCAGCATTTT
J gene: TRBJ2-1; V gene: TRBV7-8; D gene: TRBD2; clone size: many; CDR3 protein: CASSPRGGTVNEQFF; CDR3 DNA: TGTGCCAGCAGCCCACGCGGGGGTACTGTTAATGAGCAGTTCTTC
J gene: TRBJ2-3; V gene: TRBV7-3; D gene: NA; clone size: many; CDR3 protein: CASSPRPELRDRASTDTQYF; CDR3 DNA: TGTGCCAGCAGCCCGCGTCCAGAACTTCGTGATAGAGCTAGCACAGATACGCAGTATTTT
J gene: TRBJ1-2; V gene: TRBV18; D gene: NA; clone size: few; CDR3 protein: CASPPAIEGGRLGYTF; CDR3 DNA: TGTGCCAGTCCACCCGCTATCGAAGGCGGGCGTCTTGGCTACACCTTC
J gene: TRBJ2-1; V gene: TRBV5-1; D gene: NA; clone size: many; CDR3 protein: CASSSRNEQFF; CDR3 DNA: TGTGCCAGCTCCTCGAGGAATGAGCAGTTCTTC
J gene: TRBJ2-1; V gene: TRBV18; D gene: TRBD2; clone size: many; CDR3 protein: CASSPPGLAGGGEQFF; CDR3 DNA: TGTGCCAGCTCACCACCGGGACTAGCGGGAGGAGGGGAGCAGTTCTTC
J gene: TRBJ2-3; V gene: TRBV7-9; D gene: NA; clone size: many; CDR3 protein: CASSPGQNVYTDTQYF; CDR3 DNA: TGTGCCAGCAGCCCCGGACAGAACGTCTACACAGATACGCAGTATTTT
J gene: TRBJ1-2; V gene: TRBV6-1; D gene: NA; clone size: few; CDR3 protein: CASSRGHVYGYTF; CDR3 DNA: TGTGCCAGCAGTCGCGGACACGTCTATGGCTACACCTTC
J gene: TRBJ2-1; V gene: TRBV4-3; D gene: TRBD2; clone size: NA; CDR3 protein: CASSQVATGGYNEQFF; CDR3 DNA: TGCGCCAGCAGCCAAGTGGCGACGGGGGGGTACAATGAGCAGTTCTTC
J gene: TRBJ1-3; V gene: TRBV18; D gene: NA; clone size: many; CDR3 protein: CASSPPQGLGNTIYF; CDR3 DNA: TGTGCCAGCTCACCACCACAGGGACTTGGAAACACCATATATTTT
J gene: TRBJ1-1; V gene: TRBV7-2; D gene: NA; clone size: many; CDR3 protein: CASSPGARAEAFF; CDR3 DNA: TGTGCCAGCAGCCCTGGGGCCAGGGCTGAAGCTTTCTTT
J gene: TRBJ2-3; V gene: TRBV20-1; D gene: NA; clone size: many; CDR3 protein: CSARGQSTDTQYF; CDR3 DNA: TGCAGTGCTAGGGGGCAAAGCACAGATACGCAGTATTTT
J gene: TRBJ2-5; V gene: TRBV24-1; D gene: NA; clone size: many; CDR3 protein: CATSVDLGSGELRETQYF; CDR3 DNA: TGTGCCACCAGTGTCGATCTGGGCAGTGGTGAACTCCGAGAGACCCAGTACTTC
J gene: TRBJ2-1; V gene: TRBV18; D gene: NA; clone size: NA; CDR3 protein: CASSPEHEQFF; CDR3 DNA: TGTGCCAGCTCACCAGAGCATGAGCAGTTCTTC
J gene: TRBJ2-7; V gene: TRBV7-9; D gene: NA; clone size: many; CDR3 protein: CASSSGTSSYEQYF; CDR3 DNA: TGTGCCAGCAGCTCCGGGACGTCATCCTACGAGCAGTACTTC
J gene: TRBJ1-5; V gene: TRBV20-1; D gene: TRBD1; clone size: few; CDR3 protein: CSGQGAGGTRQPQHF; CDR3 DNA: TGCAGCGGACAGGGGGCGGGCGGCACGCGTCAGCCCCAGCATTTT
J gene: TRBJ1-1; V gene: TRBV7-9; D gene: NA; clone size: NA; CDR3 protein: CASSSGGRMNTEAFF; CDR3 DNA: TGTGCCAGCAGCTCGGGGGGCCGAATGAACACTGAAGCTTTCTTT
J gene: TRBJ2-7; V gene: TRBV30; D gene: NA; clone size: few; CDR3 protein: CAWSVGGGNEQYF; CDR3 DNA: TGTGCCTGGAGTGTGGGTGGGGGCAACGAGCAGTACTTC
J gene: TRBJ2-1; V gene: TRBV14; D gene: NA; clone size: few; CDR3 protein: CASSQDSNNEQFF; CDR3 DNA: TGTGCCAGCAGCCAAGACTCAAACAATGAGCAGTTCTTC
J gene: TRBJ1-2; V gene: TRBV20-1; D gene: NA; clone size: many; CDR3 protein: CSARGWGGYTF; CDR3 DNA: TGCAGTGCTAGAGGCTGGGGCGGCTACACCTTC
J gene: TRBJ1-5; V gene: TRBV19; D gene: NA; clone size: many; CDR3 protein: CASSWQLNQPQHF; CDR3 DNA: TGTGCCAGTAGTTGGCAGCTCAATCAGCCCCAGCATTTT
J gene: TRBJ1-2; V gene: TRBV28; D gene: NA; clone size: many; CDR3 protein: CASSSYTAAPGEDGYTF; CDR3 DNA: TGTGCCAGCAGTTCCTATACCGCGGCCCCAGGGGAAGATGGCTACACCTTC
J gene: TRBJ2-2; V gene: TRBV28; D gene: TRBD2; clone size: many; CDR3 protein: CASSFGGITGELFF; CDR3 DNA: TGTGCCAGCTCCTTCGGGGGGATCACCGGGGAGCTGTTTTTT
J gene: TRBJ2-5; V gene: TRBV6-5; D gene: TRBD1; clone size: many; CDR3 protein: CASSSTGGRTQYF; CDR3 DNA: TGTGCCAGCAGTTCCACAGGGGGCAGGACCCAGTACTTC
J gene: TRBJ2-7; V gene: TRBV5-1; D gene: NA; clone size: NA; CDR3 protein: CASSLGNPTLSYEQYF; CDR3 DNA: TGCGCCAGCAGCTTAGGAAACCCCACCCTCTCCTACGAGCAGTACTTC
J gene: TRBJ2-1; V gene: TRBV7-2; D gene: TRBD1; clone size: NA; CDR3 protein: CASSRGGSYNERFF; CDR3 DNA: TGTGCCAGCAGCCGAGGGGGCTCCTACAATGAGCGGTTTTTC
J gene: TRBJ2-3; V gene: TRBV28; D gene: NA; clone size: many; CDR3 protein: CASSLTSYDPDTQYF; CDR3 DNA: TGTGCCAGCAGTTTAACGTCTTATGACCCAGATACGCAGTATTTT
J gene: TRBJ1-2; V gene: TRBV11-2; D gene: TRBD1; clone size: many; CDR3 protein: CASSTTRGPRGVDGYTF; CDR3 DNA: TGTGCCAGCAGCACCACAAGGGGGCCACGGGGGGTGGATGGCTACACCTTC
J gene: TRBJ2-3; V gene: TRBV29-1; D gene: NA; clone size: many; CDR3 protein: CSVERGGDRGVTDTQYF; CDR3 DNA: TGCAGCGTTGAAAGGGGCGGCGACCGGGGAGTCACAGATACGCAGTATTTT
J gene: TRBJ2-5; V gene: TRBV7-2; D gene: NA; clone size: many; CDR3 protein: CASSPTLEGTQYF; CDR3 DNA: TGTGCCAGCAGCCCTACTCTAGAAGGGACCCAGTACTTC
J gene: TRBJ1-5; V gene: TRBV12-3/TRBV12-4; D gene: TRBD1; clone size: many; CDR3 protein: CASSPTGGWQPQHF; CDR3 DNA: TGTGCCAGCAGCCCGACAGGGGGCTGGCAGCCCCAGCATTTT
J gene: TRBJ2-5; V gene: TRBV18; D gene: NA; clone size: many; CDR3 protein: CASSPSETQYF; CDR3 DNA: TGTGCCAGCTCACCTAGTGAGACCCAGTACTTC
J gene: TRBJ2-7; V gene: TRBV7-2; D gene: TRBD1; clone size: many; CDR3 protein: CASSPNRGDEQYF; CDR3 DNA: TGTGCCAGCTCACCAAACAGGGGCGACGAGCAGTACTTC
J gene: TRBJ1-1; V gene: TRBV7-3; D gene: NA; clone size: many; CDR3 protein: CASSLTGGSEAFF; CDR3 DNA: TGTGCCAGCAGCTTAACTGGGGGTTCTGAAGCTTTCTTT
J gene: TRBJ1-5; V gene: TRBV27; D gene: NA; clone size: many; CDR3 protein: CASSPRRNQPQHF; CDR3 DNA: TGTGCCAGCAGTCCCCGGCGGAATCAGCCCCAGCATTTT
J gene: TRBJ2-1; V gene: TRBV6-2/TRBV6-3; D gene: TRBD2; clone size: once; CDR3 protein: CASSSSSGGTNNEQFF; CDR3 DNA: TGTGCCAGCAGTTCGTCTAGCGGGGGGACCAACAATGAGCAGTTCTTC
J gene: TRBJ2-5; V gene: TRBV10-3; D gene: TRBD2; clone size: many; CDR3 protein: CAIREGQETQYF; CDR3 DNA: TGTGCCATCCGGGAGGGGCAAGAGACCCAGTACTTC
J gene: TRBJ2-1; V gene: TRBV7-2; D gene: NA; clone size: many; CDR3 protein: CASSPSGNEQFF; CDR3 DNA: TGTGCCAGCAGCCCTAGTGGGAATGAGCAGTTCTTC
J gene: TRBJ1-4; V gene: TRBV4-1; D gene: NA; clone size: NA; CDR3 protein: CASSQVEGESEKLFF; CDR3 DNA: TGCGCCAGCAGCCAAGTAGAGGGGGAGAGTGAAAAACTGTTTTTT
J gene: TRBJ2-7; V gene: TRBV18; D gene: NA; clone size: few; CDR3 protein: CASSPLAGTVGNEQYF; CDR3 DNA: TGTGCCAGCTCTCCCTTGGCGGGGACAGTGGGGAACGAGCAGTACTTC
J gene: TRBJ2-7; V gene: TRBV4-1; D gene: TRBD1; clone size: many; CDR3 protein: CASSQQDRDDEQYF; CDR3 DNA: TGCGCCAGCAGCCAACAGGACAGGGACGACGAGCAGTACTTC
J gene: TRBJ2-5; V gene: TRBV11-2; D gene: NA; clone size: many; CDR3 protein: CASSLEYSQETQYF; CDR3 DNA: TGTGCCAGCAGCTTAGAGTACTCCCAAGAGACCCAGTACTTC
J gene: TRBJ2-5; V gene: TRBV24-1; D gene: TRBD2; clone size: many; CDR3 protein: CATSASSGSGETQYF; CDR3 DNA: TGTGCCACCAGTGCTTCTAGCGGGAGTGGGGAGACCCAGTACTTC
J gene: TRBJ1-3; V gene: TRBV3-1; D gene: NA; clone size: many; CDR3 protein: CASSRGSLGNTIYF; CDR3 DNA: TGTGCCAGCAGCCGTGGGTCGTTAGGAAACACCATATATTTT
J gene: TRBJ2-1; V gene: TRBV7-9; D gene: TRBD2; clone size: many; CDR3 protein: CASSGTSGNVNEQFF; CDR3 DNA: TGTGCCAGCAGCGGGACTAGCGGGAATGTTAATGAGCAGTTCTTC
J gene: TRBJ2-2; V gene: TRBV6-2/TRBV6-3; D gene: NA; clone size: once; CDR3 protein: CASSYMVDTGELFF; CDR3 DNA: TGTGCCAGCAGTTACATGGTTGACACCGGGGAGCTGTTTTTT
J gene: TRBJ1-5; V gene: TRBV18; D gene: NA; clone size: many; CDR3 protein: CASSPQESKQPQHF; CDR3 DNA: TGTGCCAGCTCACCCCAGGAGTCGAAGCAGCCCCAGCATTTT
J gene: TRBJ2-2; V gene: TRBV18; D gene: NA; clone size: NA; CDR3 protein: CASSGSTGTTNTGELFF; CDR3 DNA: TGTGCCAGCTCGGGATCGACCGGGACAACGAACACCGGGGAGCTGTTTTTT
J gene: TRBJ1-5; V gene: TRBV20-1; D gene: NA; clone size: many; CDR3 protein: CSAYHRDNQPQHF; CDR3 DNA: TGCAGTGCGTATCACAGGGACAATCAGCCCCAGCATTTT
J gene: TRBJ2-7; V gene: TRBV4-1; D gene: TRBD1; clone size: few; CDR3 protein: CASSQVEGADEQYF; CDR3 DNA: TGCGCCAGCAGCCAAGTTGAGGGGGCGGACGAGCAGTACTTC